This T cell receptor beta chain was obtained from a study of blood T cell repertoires in COVID-19. Trimming at V came to 1 base and at J to 7 bases, leaving 5 bases not matched to a gene. Germline V gives CDR1 MNHNS, CDR2 SASEGT. The CDR3 is 14 amino acids. This table comes from immunoSEQ multiplex PCR, and its TCRdb copy is limited to in-frame clones, with some not included. Here the sample spans about 240,000 clones, roughly 80% being singletons. This TCR was recovered from a woman aged 18 to 35 with acute or convalescent COVID-19. Sequences were obtained from peripheral blood. The gene calls are TRBV6-1 and TRBJ2-7, with TRBD1 identical over 9 bases. Here the CDR3 reads CASSEEQGAREQYF. CDR3 nucleotides: TGTGCCAGCAGTGAAGAACAGGGGGCACGAGAGCAGTACTTC.